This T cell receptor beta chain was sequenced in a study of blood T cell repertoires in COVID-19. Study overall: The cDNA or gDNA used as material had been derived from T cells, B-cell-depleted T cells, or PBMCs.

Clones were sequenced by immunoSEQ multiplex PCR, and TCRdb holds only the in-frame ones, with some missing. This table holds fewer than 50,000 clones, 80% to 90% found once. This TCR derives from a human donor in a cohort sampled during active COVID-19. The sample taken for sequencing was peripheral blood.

CDR3 bases: TGTGCCAGCAGTCCGGGACAGGGGGCCCCCGGGGAGCTGTTTTTT. It yields the protein CASSPGQGAPGELFF. The gene calls are TRBV6-2 or TRBV6-3 and TRBJ2-2; 12 nucleotides agree with TRBD1. The V gene's germline CDR1 is MNHEY and CDR2 SVGEGT. The CDR3 is 15 amino acids. With 5 bases clipped from V and 6 bases from J, the junction kept 4 bases outside the gene matches.